What follows are 8 T cell receptor beta chains derived from one specimen sequenced in a study of cytomegalovirus exposure and HLA in healthy donors. Assay used: immunoSEQ multiplex PCR; TCRdb lists only in-frame clones, some missing. The table lists about 130,000 clones, 89% of them singletons. Input material: PBMCs. These receptors all stem from a woman between 18 and 30 years old in good health and CMV-seropositive.

This chain joins TRBV4-1 and TRBJ2-3; possibly TRBD1 for D (6 bases). The CDR3 totals 15 residues. From germline, CDR1 is MGHRA and CDR2 YSYEKL. Trimming left V 0 bases short and J 1 base short, with 8 bases between. CDR3 DNA: TGCGCCAGCAGCCAAGATGAGGGGGGCACAGATACGCAGTATTTT. The encoded protein is CASSQDEGGTDTQYF.

This clone was seen a single time. V is TRBV7-9 and J is TRBJ1-6; D is unresolved. CDR3 length equals 15 residues. The germline V gene encodes CDR1 SEHNR and CDR2 FQNEAQ (reference sequence). The V end lost 0 bases, the J end lost 8 bases, and 11 bases lay between the germline ends. DNA of the CDR3: TGTGCCAGCAGCTTAGCGATCGGGTTAGATTCACCCCTCCACTTT. Protein sequence: CASSLAIGLDSPLHF.

The rearrangement links TRBV6-4 to TRBJ1-1, with D possibly being TRBD1 (6 bases). The CDR3 extends over 14 amino acids. V lost 5 bases, J lost 4 bases, and 14 bases lay in between. From germline, CDR1 is MRHNA and CDR2 SNTAGT. CDR3 sequence reads: CASSSRGGATEAFF. Written as DNA, the CDR3 is TGTGCCAGCAGTTCTAGGGGGGGGGCCACTGAAGCTTTCTTT.

The rearrangement joins TRBV5-1 to TRBJ1-1; D is unclear. The CDR3 loop spans 15 amino acids. Germline V lookup: CDR1 SGHRS, CDR2 YFSETQ. V was pared by 4 bases and J by 0 bases, with 13 bases between. The CDR3 nucleotides read TGCGCCAGCAGCCAATATAGATCAATGAACACTGAAGCTTTCTTT. It yields the protein CASSQYRSMNTEAFF.

The J gene is TRBJ1-1, the V gene TRBV28; unclear D gene. CDR3 size: 13 residues. The germline V gene encodes CDR1 MDHEN and CDR2 SYDVKM. Between the trimmed V and J ends, which lost 4 bases and 8 bases, there was a span of 14 bases. CDR3 bases: TGTGCCAGCAGTTCTCTGCTCCCGGGGGAAGCTTTCTTT. Translation: CASSSLLPGEAFF. The full variable domain, completed using reference TRBV28 and TRBJ1-1, is DVKVTQSSRYLVKRTGEKVFLECVQDMDHENMFWYRQDPGLGLRLIYFSYDVKMKEKGDIPEGYSVSREKKERFSLILESASTNQTSMYLCASSSLLPGEAFFGQGTRLTVV.

This chain connects TRBV4-2 to TRBJ2-1; TRBD2 aligns across 16 bases. V trimming: 3 bases; J trimming: 6 bases; junction bases outside the gene matches: 5. Germline loops: CDR1 LGHNA, CDR2 YNFKEQ. CDR3 length equals 17 residues. In nucleotides, the CDR3 is TGTGCCAGCAGCCACGACGGGACTAGCGGGGGGGTCAATGAGCAGTTCTTC. Translated: CASSHDGTSGGVNEQFF.

This CDR3 reads CASNRDRATYGYTF. The DNA for the CDR3 is TGTGCCAGCAACCGGGACAGGGCCACCTATGGCTACACCTTC. The V call is TRBV7-2, the J call TRBJ1-2; TRBD1 matches at 9 bases. CDR3 length: 14 residues. Germline CDR1 SGHTA, CDR2 FQGNSA. V was pared by 7 bases and J by 4 bases, with 7 bases of the junction left unmatched.

The V call is TRBV11-2, the J call TRBJ1-1; tentative D call: TRBD1 (5 bases). Trimming removed 4 bases from V and 8 bases from J, with 14 bases in between. The CDR3 sequence is 13 residues long. The germline CDR1 and CDR2 sequences are SGHAT and FQNNGV. CDR3 sequence (DNA): TGTGCCAGCAGCTCTTGGGCGGGGCAGGAAGCTTTCTTT. This gives the protein CASSSWAGQEAFF.